These 25 T cell receptor beta chains originate from one sample sequenced in a study of tumor-infiltrating lymphocytes in primary liver carcinoma. The tissue used was unsorted bulk material of about 19-34 mg. RNA and DNA were co-extracted from it with the AllPrep DNA/RNA mini kit. The researchers produced TCR beta cDNA from 450 to 600 ng total RNA with a constant-region primer. Three nested multiplex PCR rounds, a slightly modified ARM-PCR, produced the libraries for TCR beta. For roughly 10 cycles apiece, the opening two PCR rounds ran with TRBV1-TRBV30 forward primers and a C-beta reverse primer. Each CDR3 protein is one row after TCRdb ran MiXCR on the multiplex PCR reads. Counted here are 85,000 to 100,000 distinct CDR3 sequences, just under 70% occurring once; the ten biggest clones make up around 25%. The sample was tumor-adjacent normal liver tissue. The receptors here all came from a man aged 35-49 years with primary liver carcinoma and hepatitis B virus infection.

The rearrangement links TRBV5-1 to TRBJ2-5; D might be TRBD1 (6 bases). The ends were cut back, 1 base at V and 1 base at J, with 11 bases in the middle. The CDR3 contains 15 residues. Looked up from germline, CDR1 is SGHRS and CDR2 is YFSETQ. The DNA for the CDR3 is TGCGCCAGCAGCTTGCAGGGGCGGAGCCAAGAGACCCAGTACTTC. This gives the protein CASSLQGRSQETQYF.

This clonotype was found many times. The chain is built from TRBV6-5 and TRBJ2-7; 15 nucleotides line up with TRBD2. Trimming took 5 bases from V and 3 from J; bases not matched to a gene: 2. From germline, CDR1 is MNHEY and CDR2 SVGAGI. This CDR3 region has 15 residues. The DNA for the CDR3 is TGTGCCAGCAGTCGGGGACTAGCGGGAGGCTACGAGCAGTACTTC. This translates into CASSRGLAGGYEQYF.

This clonotype was seen many times. This chain's CDR3 is CASSSNKDGRETQYF. The DNA of the CDR3 is TGTGCCAGCAGCTCTAATAAGGATGGACGGGAGACCCAGTACTTC. This rearrangement joins TRBV13 to TRBJ2-5; D gene uncertain. Trimming pared 4 bases from V and 5 bases from J, leaving 17 bases between. CDR1 PRHDT and CDR2 FYEKMQ come from the germline V gene (reference sequence). CDR3 length: 15 amino acids.

As to this clonotype: The junction and the germline gene differ at one end; a read error may be behind it. The chain couples TRBV5-4 to TRBJ1-1, with D unresolved. The CDR3 totals 13 residues. Germline loops: CDR1 SGHNT, CDR2 YYREEE (reference sequence). CDR3 amino acids: CASSIVEGTEASF. In DNA, the CDR3 is TGTGCCAGCAGTATTGTCGAGGGTACTGAAGCTTCCTTT. The full variable domain, with the rest looked up from reference TRBV5-4 and TRBJ1-1, is ETGVTQSPTHLIKTRGQQVTLRCSSQSGHNTVSWYQQALGQGPQFIFQYYREEENGRGNFPPRFSGLQFPNYSSELNVNALELDDSALYLCASSIVEGTEASFGQGTRLTVV.

Written as DNA, the CDR3 is TGTGCCAGCTCATCCCGAGGATCGGACAGGGGCCCAGAGACCCAGTACTTC. It translates to CASSSRGSDRGPETQYF. This chain links TRBV18 with TRBJ2-5; 9 nucleotides line up with TRBD1. The length of the CDR3 is 17 residues. CDR1 is KGHSH and CDR2 is LQKENI in the germline V gene. Trimming took 5 bases from V and 4 from J; bases not matched to a gene: 14. Full variable domain (outside the CDR3, taken from reference TRBV18 and TRBJ2-5): NAGVMQNPRHLVRRRGQEARLRCSPMKGHSHVYWYRQLPEEGLKFMVYLQKENIIDESGMPKERFSAEFPKEGPSILRIQQVVRGDSAAYFCASSSRGSDRGPETQYFGPGTRLLVL.

V and J are TRBV28 and TRBJ2-1, with a possible D match to TRBD1 (5 bases). The CDR3 covers 15 residues. Germline V gene lookup returns CDR1 MDHEN and CDR2 SYDVKM. V gave up 5 bases and J gave up 6 bases, with 17 bases separating them. The CDR3 is CASSPPVGVTNEQFF. Written as DNA, the CDR3 is TGTGCCAGCAGTCCCCCCGTAGGGGTAACCAATGAGCAGTTCTTC.

Comment on this clonotype: A junction boundary mismatches the germline segment, possibly from a read error. V is TRBV29-1 and J is TRBJ2-1; D is undetermined. Germline V lookup: CDR1 SQVTM, CDR2 ANQGSEA. CDR3 length: 12 amino acids. The CDR3 DNA reads as TGCAGCACACAGTGCTCCTACGATGAGCAGTTCTTC. This encodes CSTQCSYDEQFF.

This chain connects TRBV19 to TRBJ1-5; possibly TRBD1 for D (6 bases). The V gene lost 5 bases and the J gene lost 5 bases, with 10 bases spanning the gap. The germline gives CDR1 LNHDA, CDR2 SQIVND (reference sequence). The CDR3 consists of 13 residues. Written as DNA, the CDR3 is TGTGCCAGTAGTGACAGGAGCGATCAGCCCCAGCATTTT. Residues: CASSDRSDQPQHF.

In regard to this clonotype: An end of the junction differs from the germline gene, which may be a read error. This chain connects TRBV7-9 to TRBJ1-2, with D perhaps TRBD1 (5 bases). The CDR3 loop spans 13 amino acids. From germline, CDR1 is SEHNR and CDR2 FQNEAQ (reference sequence). Here the CDR3 DNA reads TGTGCCAGCAGCCCGGCAGGGATTTATGGCTACACTTTC. Translating gives CASSPAGIYGYTF.

The chain is built from TRBV5-1 and TRBJ2-7; D might be TRBD1 (5 bases). Germline V CDR1 and CDR2: SGHRS, YFSETQ. The CDR3 has 12 amino acids. The CDR3 here is CTSTDLGAEQYF. DNA for the CDR3: TGCACAAGCACCGATTTAGGGGCCGAGCAGTACTTC.

In the case of this clonotype: A read error may account for a junction end that differs from germline. The chain employs TRBV28 and TRBJ1-2; 10 bases fit TRBD1. The CDR3 runs 13 residues. The germline gives CDR1 MDHEN, CDR2 SYDVKM. The CDR3 loop is CVSRPGQGQGYTF. CDR3 sequence (DNA): TGTGTCAGCAGACCGGGACAGGGGCAGGGCTACACCTTC.

In the case of this clonotype: A read error is possible here, since a much larger clone lies one base away. The genes are TRBV28 and TRBJ1-2; TRBD1 matches at 8 bases. V shed 6 bases, J shed 8 bases, and the junction held 11 bases outside the gene matches. CDR1 MDHEN and CDR2 SYDVKM come from the germline V gene. The CDR3 runs 14 residues. CDR3 bases: TGTGCCAGCAGGAACCCGAGACAGGGGAGCGGCTACACCTTC. Amino acid sequence: CASRNPRQGSGYTF.

This clonotype was picked up many times. CDR3 region: CASSSGTGREDQETQYF. Written as DNA, the CDR3 is TGTGCCAGCAGTTCAGGGACAGGGAGGGAGGACCAAGAGACCCAGTACTTC. This chain joins TRBV6-5 and TRBJ2-5; 9 bases are a match to TRBD1. The germline V gene encodes CDR1 MNHEY and CDR2 SVGAGI. This CDR3 is 17 amino acids long. Trimming removed 4 bases from V and 0 bases from J; junction bases left unmatched: 9.

Notes on this clonotype: A much larger clone lies a single base off, so this may be a read error. CDR3 bases: TGTGCCAGCCGGGTAATGAACATTGAAGCTTTCTTT. Its protein is CASRVMNIEAFF. The chain uses TRBV7-9 and TRBJ1-1; D gene ambiguous. The CDR3 loop spans 12 amino acids. Germline CDR1 reads SEHNR; CDR2 reads FQNEAQ (reference sequence).

As for this clonotype: The junction shows a germline mismatch at one end, possibly a read error. V usage is TRBV12-3 or TRBV12-4 and J usage is TRBJ1-1, with unresolved D. CDR3 length: 13 residues. As DNA, the CDR3 is TGTGCCGGCAGTTTAAATTCTCTCACTGAAGCTTCGTTT. This gives the protein CAGSLNSLTEASF.

This clonotype showed up many times. The chain has TRBV12-5 and TRBJ2-1, with D possibly TRBD1 on 6 matching bases. The germline V gene has CDR1 LGHNT and CDR2 FRNRAP. V gave up 7 bases and J gave up 9 bases, with 22 bases separating them. This CDR3 contains 15 residues. The CDR3 region is CASAAEITGHGEQFF. The CDR3 coding sequence is TGTGCTAGTGCCGCTGAAATTACAGGGCATGGTGAGCAGTTCTTC.

Remarks on this clonotype: A junction boundary mismatches the germline segment, possibly from a read error. J is TRBJ1-6 and V is TRBV11-2; tentative D call: TRBD1 (6 bases). The CDR3 spans 14 residues. Germline-derived CDR1 and CDR2 are SGHAT and FQNNGV. In nucleotides, the CDR3 is TGTGCCGGCAGCTTAGGCCCACAGGGTTCACCCTTCCACTTT. This codes for CAGSLGPQGSPFHF. Drawing the rest from reference TRBV11-2 and TRBJ1-6, the complete variable domain is EAGVAQSPRYKIIEKRQSVAFWCNPISGHATLYWYQQILGQGPKLLIQFQNNGVVDDSQLPKDRFSAERLKGVDSTLKIQPAKLEDSAVYLCAGSLGPQGSPFHFGNGTRLTVT.

A note on this clonotype: This may be a read error: a much more frequent sequence differs by one nucleotide. V gene TRBV4-1 combines with J gene TRBJ2-2; D possibly corresponds to TRBD2 (6 bases). V was trimmed by 2 bases and J by 7 bases, leaving 14 bases between them. In germline, CDR1 is MGHRA, CDR2 YSYEKL. CDR3 length equals 15 residues. This CDR3 reads CASSQRGGAIGELFF. The CDR3 DNA reads as TGCGCCAGCAGCCAAAGGGGCGGGGCCATCGGGGAGCTGTTTTTT.

The chain uses TRBV20-1 and TRBJ2-7, with 12 positions matching TRBD2. Germline loops: CDR1 DFQATT, CDR2 SNEGSKA (reference sequence). The CDR3 consists of 15 residues. V gave up 5 bases and J gave up 7 bases; unmatched junction bases: 12. This CDR3 reads CSASGTSGPSGEQYF. The DNA for the CDR3 is TGCAGTGCTTCCGGGACTAGCGGGCCCTCGGGGGAGCAGTACTTC.

A remark on this clonotype: In this CDR3 the conserved last residue, phenylalanine or tryptophan, is missing, so a read error is likely. V is TRBV11-2 and J is TRBJ2-2; D call uncertain. CDR1 is SGHAT and CDR2 is FQNNGV in the germline V gene. CDR3 size: 13 residues. Here the CDR3 DNA reads TGTGCCAGCAGCGTAGAGTTTATCGTGGAGCTGTTTTTG. It translates to CASSVEFIVELFL.

A remark on this clonotype: This could be a read error, since a much larger clone is one nucleotide away. V is TRBV6-1 and J is TRBJ2-5, with D possibly being TRBD1 (6 bases). This CDR3 has 17 amino acids. Looked up from germline, CDR1 is MNHNS and CDR2 is SASEGT. The CDR3 sequence is CAISEALGRGIQETQYF. CDR3 bases: TGTGCCATCAGTGAAGCGCTCGGCAGGGGCATCCAAGAGACCCAGTACTTC.

Details on this clonotype: One junction end disagrees with the germline gene, perhaps due to a read error. V gene TRBV28 combines with J gene TRBJ2-7; 8 bases are a match to TRBD2. Germline V lookup: CDR1 MDHEN, CDR2 SYDVKM. This CDR3 spans 14 amino acids. CDR3 sequence: CASSMQAGVYEQYF. The CDR3 nucleotides are TGTGCCAGCAGCATGCAAGCGGGAGTCTACGAGCAGTATTTC.

A word on this clonotype: This CDR3 fails to terminate in the conserved phenylalanine or tryptophan, so it likely reflects a read error. The rearrangement joins TRBV29-1 to TRBJ2-1, with 8 bases identical to TRBD2. CDR3 length: 18 residues. The germline V gene encodes CDR1 SQVTM and CDR2 ANQGSEA. The CDR3, as DNA: TGTAGCGTTGGTAATAGCGGGATAATCAGGGGCTCCTACAATGAGCAGTTCTCC. The encoded protein is CSVGNSGIIRGSYNEQFS.

The rearrangement links TRBV2 to TRBJ2-1, with 8 bases fitting TRBD2. The CDR3 is 17 residues long. Looked up from germline, CDR1 is SNHLY and CDR2 is FYNNEI. The V gene end was trimmed by 3 bases and the J gene end by 8 bases; junction bases not matched to a gene: 15. The CDR3 spells CASSDTLGLASADEQFF. Written as DNA, the CDR3 is TGTGCCAGCAGTGATACCCTAGGACTAGCTTCCGCGGATGAGCAGTTCTTC. Based on the CDR3 plus reference TRBV2 and TRBJ2-1, the full variable domain is EPEVTQTPSHQVTQMGQEVILRCVPISNHLYFYWYRQILGQKVEFLVSFYNNEISEKSEIFDDQFSVERPDGSNFTLKIRSTKLEDSAMYFCASSDTLGLASADEQFFGPGTRLTVL.

On this clonotype itself: A much larger clone sits a single nucleotide away, making a read error possible. This rearrangement joins TRBV6-1 to TRBJ2-1; no definite D call. Looked up from germline, CDR1 is MNHNS and CDR2 is SASEGT. This CDR3 region has 12 residues. V lost 8 bases and J 5 bases, leaving 10 bases between the germline ends. The CDR3 coding sequence is TGTGCCAGCTCAGCCGAGCACAATGAGCAGTTCTTC. Translation: CASSAEHNEQFF.